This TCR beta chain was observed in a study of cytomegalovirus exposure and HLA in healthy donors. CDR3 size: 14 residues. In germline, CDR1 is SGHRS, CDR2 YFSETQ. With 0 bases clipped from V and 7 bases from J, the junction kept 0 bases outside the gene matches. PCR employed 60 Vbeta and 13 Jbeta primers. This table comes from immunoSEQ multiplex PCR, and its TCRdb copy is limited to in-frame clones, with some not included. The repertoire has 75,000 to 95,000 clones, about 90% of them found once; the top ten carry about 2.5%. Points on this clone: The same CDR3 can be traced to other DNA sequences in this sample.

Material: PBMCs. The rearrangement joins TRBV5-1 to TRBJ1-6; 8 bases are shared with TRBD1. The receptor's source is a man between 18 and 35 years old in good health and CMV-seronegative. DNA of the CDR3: TGCGCCAGCAGCTTGGACAGGGGGAATTCACCCCTCCACTTT. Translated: CASSLDRGNSPLHF.